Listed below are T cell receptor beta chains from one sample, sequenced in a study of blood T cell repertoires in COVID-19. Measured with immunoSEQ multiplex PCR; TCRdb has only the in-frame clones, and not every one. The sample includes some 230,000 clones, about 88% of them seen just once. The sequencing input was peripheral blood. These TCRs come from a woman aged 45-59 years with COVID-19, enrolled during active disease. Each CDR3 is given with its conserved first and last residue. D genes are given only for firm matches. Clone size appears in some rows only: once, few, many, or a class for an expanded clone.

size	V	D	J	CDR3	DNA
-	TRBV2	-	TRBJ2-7	CASSDLNTLYEQYF	TGTGCCAGCAGTGACTTAAATACTCTCTACGAGCAGTACTTC
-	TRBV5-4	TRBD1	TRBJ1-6	CASSLYRGRGPSPLHF	TGTGCCAGCAGCTTGTATAGGGGCAGGGGGCCTTCACCCCTCCACTTT
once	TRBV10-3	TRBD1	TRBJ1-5	CAISMTGDSNQPQHF	TGTGCCATCTCCATGACAGGGGATAGCAATCAGCCCCAGCATTTT
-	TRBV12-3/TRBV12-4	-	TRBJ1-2	CASSLGPMGGYTF	TGTGCCAGCAGTTTGGGGCCGATGGGTGGCTACACCTTC
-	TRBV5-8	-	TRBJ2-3	CASSLMAGSDTQYF	TGTGCCAGCAGCTTGATGGCAGGGTCAGATACGCAGTATTTT
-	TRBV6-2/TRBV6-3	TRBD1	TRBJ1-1	CASSYSARGLFEAFF	TGTGCCAGCAGTTATTCGGCCAGGGGGCTTTTTGAAGCTTTCTTT
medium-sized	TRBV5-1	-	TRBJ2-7	CASSSDSSYEQYF	TGCGCCAGCAGCTCAGACAGCTCCTACGAGCAGTACTTC
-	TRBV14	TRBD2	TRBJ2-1	CASSQGGGTPLNEQFF	TGTGCCAGCAGCCAAGGGGGGGGGACGCCGCTGAATGAGCAGTTCTTC
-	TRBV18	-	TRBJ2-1	CASSLADREQFF	TGTGCCAGCTCACTCGCCGACAGGGAGCAGTTCTTC
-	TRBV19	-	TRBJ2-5	CASSMEIVWGETQYF	TGTGCCAGTAGTATGGAAATAGTCTGGGGCGAGACCCAGTACTTC
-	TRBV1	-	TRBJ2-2	CTSSHSAGGSGELFF	TGCACCAGCAGCCACTCAGCGGGGGGTTCCGGGGAGCTGTTTTTT
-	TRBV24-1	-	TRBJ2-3	CATSDRWTVSGTDTQYF	TGTGCCACCAGTGACAGGTGGACAGTCTCAGGCACAGATACGCAGTATTTT
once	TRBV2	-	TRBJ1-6	CASSSFIGSPLHF	TGTGCCAGCAGTTCCTTTATTGGCTCACCCCTCCACTTT
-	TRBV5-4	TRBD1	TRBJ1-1	CASREDLDRGTEAFF	TGTGCCAGCAGGGAGGACCTTGACAGGGGAACTGAAGCTTTCTTT
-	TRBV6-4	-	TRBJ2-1	CASSDSRHLNEQFF	TGTGCCAGCAGTGACTCACGACACCTCAATGAGCAGTTCTTC
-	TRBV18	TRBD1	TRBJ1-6	CASSPLGQGNSPLHF	TGTGCCAGCTCACCACTCGGACAGGGGAATTCACCCCTCCACTTT
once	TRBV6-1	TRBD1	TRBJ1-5	CASSAEQGRGAYSNQPQHF	TGTGCCAGCAGTGCCGAACAGGGGCGAGGGGCATATAGCAATCAGCCCCAGCATTTT
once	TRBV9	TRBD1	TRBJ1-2	CASSANRGPLNYGYTF	TGTGCCAGCAGCGCGAACAGGGGGCCCCTTAACTATGGCTACACCTTC
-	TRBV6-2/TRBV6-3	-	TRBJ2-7	CASSLQGGYEQYF	TGTGCCAGCAGTTTACAGGGTGGGTACGAGCAGTACTTC